This TCR beta chain was observed in a study of regulatory and conventional T cells in RAG deficiency. The V gene end was trimmed by 1 base and the J gene end by 0 bases; junction bases not matched to a gene: 1. CDR1 is GTSNPN, CDR2 SVGIG, per germline (reference sequence). The CDR3 has 15 residues. A word on this clone: Its antigen is not identified. Different DNA sequences within this sample yield the same CDR3.

Broader study findings: Other subsets showed about 10-fold reductions, but Treg unique TCR beta sequences fell approximately 100-fold in these patients. In Omenn syndrome, sorted "Tregs" may be peripherally activated cells. Omenn patients showed >85% Treg-Tconv overlap and shorter CDR3 lengths. Control T-cell subsets had markedly higher Shannon entropy and lower Simpson indices than RAG-deficient patients.

Blood CD4+ CD25-low CD127-high conventional T cells supplied the genomic DNA template. Measured with immunoSEQ multiplex PCR; TCRdb has only the in-frame clones, and not every one. The repertoire holds tens of thousands of clones, with around 95% as singletons. These records were also assigned to another study, of regulatory T cells. That paper notes: The primer mix had 52 TRBV and 13 TRBJ primers.

The chain is built from TRBV30 and TRBJ1-4; TRBD1 agrees at 8 bases. The source material was CD25- CD4+ T cells sorted from blood. The TCR originated in a human donor in good health. CDR3 sequence: CAWSAQGATNEKLFF. Written as DNA, the CDR3 is TGTGCCTGGAGTGCACAGGGGGCAACTAATGAAAAACTGTTTTTT.